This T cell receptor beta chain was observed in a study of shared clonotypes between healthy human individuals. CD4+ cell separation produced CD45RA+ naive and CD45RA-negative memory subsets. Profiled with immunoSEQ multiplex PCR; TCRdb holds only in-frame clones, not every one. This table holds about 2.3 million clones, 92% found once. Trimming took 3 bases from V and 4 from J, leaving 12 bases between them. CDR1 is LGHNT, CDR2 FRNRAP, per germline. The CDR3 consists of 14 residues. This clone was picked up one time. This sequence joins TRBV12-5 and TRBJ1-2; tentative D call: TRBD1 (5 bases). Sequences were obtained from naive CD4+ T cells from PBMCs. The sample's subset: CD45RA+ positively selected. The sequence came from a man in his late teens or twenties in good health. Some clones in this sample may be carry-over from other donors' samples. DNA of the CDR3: TGTGCTAGTGGTTTCGGGACTCAGTTCTATGGCTACACCTTC. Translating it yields CASGFGTQFYGYTF.